This entry concerns a single TCR beta chain. The antigen is unknown. TCR beta CDR3 sequences were amplified from RNA transcripts. Using the HTBI primer set, a first-round RT-PCR was run on the TCR CDR3. MiXCR, run by TCRdb on the multiplex PCR reads, gives a single entry per CDR3 protein. The sample has approximately 370,000 distinct CDR3 sequences, roughly 15% seen once. The sample belongs to a study of T cells in Graves' hyperthyroidism and ophthalmopathy. Study-level background: The blood sample was taken at first diagnosis, before treatment began. Whole-study findings and limits: Expanded thyroid clonotypes (above 0.001) were mostly also found in blood.

On the basis of clinical symptoms, serum thyroxine and TRAb, thyroid ultrasound and orbital computed tomography, diagnoses were made. The CDR3 spans 13 residues. CDR1 and CDR2 from the germline V gene are SQVTM and ANQGSEA. V was trimmed by 3 bases and J by 1 base, leaving 9 bases between them. The sequence was collected from a woman in her twenties or thirties with Graves' hyperthyroidism that later progressed to Graves' ophthalmopathy. The chain uses TRBV29-1 and TRBJ1-1; D possibly corresponds to TRBD1 (6 bases). The sample was blood. CDR3 bases: TGCAGCGTTGATCTGACAGGGAACACTGAAGCTTTCTTT. Translated, it gives CSVDLTGNTEAFF.